This T cell receptor (beta chain) was sequenced for a study of regulatory T cells in long-lasting Graves disease listed by TCRdb under 2021. Looking at the study overall: To count as having persistent Graves' disease, a patient had to have received antithyroid drug treatment for over 5 years with TSH receptor autoantibodies remaining persistently positive. Peripheral blood TCR sequencing and RNA sequencing compared persistent Graves' disease patients with newly diagnosed Graves' disease patients. The study was conducted in China and was registered as a clinical trial. A total of roughly 33 samples were covered by TCR sequencing, comprising approximately 13 persistent and around 20 newly diagnosed Graves' disease patients. In the clinical cohort, patients with persistent Graves' disease had used antithyroid drugs for an average of around ten years.

This clonotype has just a few counts. Its target antigen remains unknown. No much larger clone is present one base from it, and per-base qualities are unavailable. V trim: 0 bases; J trim: 5 bases; unmatched bases: 11. From cysteine to phenylalanine, the CDR3 is 17 amino acids long. Only the CDR3 region is kept as DNA, spanning 51 bases read in frame from base 1. Reading the germline V gene gives CDR1 MDHEN and CDR2 SYDVKM. The sample's time point label, in plain terms: persistent/refractory GD, antithyroid drugs over 5 years with positive TRAb. For both TCR sequencing and RNA sequencing, RNA was extracted from PBMCs in TRIzol. The diagnosis of Graves' disease was made according to American Thyroid Association guidelines. The patients came from an endocrinology department in Xi'an, China. From each patient, approximately 10 milliliters of peripheral blood was collected into an EDTA anticoagulant tube. Ficoll Paque Plus density gradient separation was used to isolate PBMCs, and no additional T cell sorting was done. RNA quality was checked with an Agilent 2100 Bioanalyzer and agarose gel, and concentration with a NanoDrop 2000.

Overall study results and their limits: Persistent patients shared more public clonotypes among themselves (around 2,800) than newly diagnosed patients did (about 970). Persistent disease showed preferential use of TRBV28, TRBJ1-2 and TRBJ2-5, whereas newly diagnosed disease favored TRBV20-1 and TRBJ2-1. Sequencing and analysis were restricted to the TCR beta chain. Lower TCR Shannon entropy and fewer highly expanded clones were observed in persistent Graves' disease patients than in newly diagnosed patients, which suggested clonal expansion. The authors acknowledged the small sample size as a limitation that may reduce accuracy. Only peripheral blood was studied, because thyroid tissue, the primary lesion, was inaccessible.

Libraries were built with multiplex PCR. Reads for this sample came from an Illumina HiSeq 4000. iRepertoire HTBI primers and Arm-PCR amplification of CDR3 regions were used to construct TCR beta libraries. Before sequencing, the PCR products underwent gel purification. The authors' analysis ran thus. Across samples, fewer than 70 TRBV and approximately 15 TRBJ segments were identified and used for gene usage analysis of CDR3 amino acid clonotypes. COPE and FqMerger were used to merge the filtered high-quality paired reads into contigs. BLAST was used to align contigs to the IMGT TRBV, TRBD and TRBJ reference genes, and CDR3 was defined following IMGT. Any clonotype with a frequency above 0.1% was counted as a highly expanded clone. Shannon entropy was used to measure repertoire diversity, and the Gini coefficient was used to measure V-J evenness. A clonotype found in more than one individual was treated as public. TCRdb redid the processing of the public reads, applying fastp at Q25 and MiXCR, and retained in-frame beta chains. For every CDR3 protein sequence, its rows merge into one entry that carries the most common genes and DNA. For this entry, the V and J calls and clone size follow TCRdb and not the study's own pipeline. This sample lists hundreds of thousands of distinct CDR3 sequences; around a fifth were detected once. 6.5% to 9% of the sample lies in the top ten.

This TCR derives from a female donor with Graves disease. The sample here was peripheral blood mononuclear cells (PBMCs), taken when the disease was refractory, from a patient treated with antithyroid drugs. The rearranged chain carries TRBV28 and TRBJ2-7; 9 bases in the junction line up with TRBD1. Read as DNA, the sequence is TGTGCCAGCAGTTTATGGGCCGCTGGGACAGGGCCCCACGAGCAGTACTTC. It specifies CASSLWAAGTGPHEQYF. Extended through the reference TRBV28 and TRBJ2-7 proteins, this CDR3 yields the full variable domain: DVKVTQSSRYLVKRTGEKVFLECVQDMDHENMFWYRQDPGLGLRLIYFSYDVKMKEKGDIPEGYSVSREKKERFSLILESASTNQTSMYLCASSLWAAGTGPHEQYFGPGTRLTVT.